One and the same sample provided the 20 T cell receptor beta chains below, sequenced in a study of cytomegalovirus exposure and HLA in healthy donors. A multiplex PCR was run with 60 Vbeta primers and 13 Jbeta primers. Repertoires were generated with immunoSEQ multiplex PCR, while TCRdb's copy carries only in-frame clones and drops some. The sample has under 150,000 clones; about 82% are singletons. Sequenced sample: PBMCs. These receptors all stem from a boy younger than 18 in good health and CMV-seronegative.

The chain couples TRBV5-4 to TRBJ2-5, with 8 bases matching TRBD1. The CDR3 is made up of 14 amino acids. Germline values: CDR1 SGHNT, CDR2 YYREEE (reference sequence). Trimming removed 0 bases from V and 5 bases from J; junction bases left unmatched: 3. The CDR3 loop is CASSLDRGRETQYF. In DNA form, the CDR3 reads TGTGCCAGCAGCTTGGACAGGGGGAGGGAGACCCAGTACTTC.

For this clone: The germline gene is not matched at one end of the junction; a read error may be the cause. The V and J genes are TRBV7-2 and TRBJ1-2, with D possibly TRBD1 on 6 matching bases. The CDR3 consists of 17 residues. Germline V CDR1 and CDR2: SGHTA, FQGNSA. The CDR3 sequence is CANSLQYGTSDGYGYTF. The CDR3 region has the DNA TGTGCCAACAGCCTCCAATACGGGACATCGGACGGCTATGGCTACACCTTC.

The chain employs TRBV11-2 and TRBJ2-1; 8 nucleotides match TRBD2. The CDR3 sequence is 16 residues long. Germline lookup yields CDR1 SGHAT and CDR2 FQNNGV. Trimming cost V 1 base and J 4 bases; bases outside gene matches: 6. The CDR3 DNA sequence: TGTGCCAGCAGCTTAGGGGGGACTAGGGGGTACAATGAGCAGTTCTTC. Translated, it gives CASSLGGTRGYNEQFF.

This rearrangement joins TRBV13 to TRBJ2-3, with 10 bases that match TRBD2. CDR1 PRHDT and CDR2 FYEKMQ come from the germline V gene (reference sequence). The CDR3 runs 14 residues. The V and J ends lost 6 bases and 6 bases, in that order; junction bases with no gene match: 6. The DNA for the CDR3 is TGTGCCAGCAGGGCTAGCGGGAGTTCCGATACGCAGTATTTT. This sequence encodes CASRASGSSDTQYF.

The chain combines TRBV2 with TRBJ2-3, with TRBD2 matching over 8 bases. Per germline, CDR1 SNHLY and CDR2 FYNNEI. The CDR3 totals 15 residues. The V gene end was trimmed by 5 bases and the J gene end by 0 bases; junction bases not matched to a gene: 4. Here the CDR3 DNA reads TGTGCCAGCAGTCGAACTAGCGGCAGCACAGATACGCAGTATTTT. Encoded protein: CASSRTSGSTDTQYF.

The chain is built from TRBV7-9 and TRBJ1-1, with D hard to call. Looked up from germline, CDR1 is SEHNR and CDR2 is FQNEAQ (reference sequence). With 5 bases removed from V and 6 bases from J, the gap between germline ends came to 10 bases. This CDR3 has 12 residues. The CDR3 protein is CASSPGVSEAFF. CDR3 in DNA: TGTGCCAGCAGCCCCGGGGTTTCTGAAGCTTTCTTT.

This clone was detected once. The genes are TRBV27 and TRBJ2-7, with 7 nucleotides matching TRBD1. The CDR3 is 15 residues long. Per the germline V gene, CDR1 is MNHEY and CDR2 is SMNVEV (reference sequence). V shed 6 bases and J 4 bases; nucleotides not matched to a gene: 12. The DNA for the CDR3 is TGTGCCAGCAGCCTCCTGGTGGGACAGCTTTACGAGCAGTACTTC. Amino acid sequence: CASSLLVGQLYEQYF.

The chain combines TRBV30 with TRBJ2-5, with D perhaps matching TRBD2 (5 bases). V was pared by 2 bases and J by 11 bases, with 18 bases between. CDR1 is GTSNPN, CDR2 SVGIG, per germline (reference sequence). This CDR3 spans 13 amino acids. CDR3 DNA: TGTGCCTGGAGTACCCCCGCTGGAGGCGTGCAGTACTTC. Translated: CAWSTPAGGVQYF.

V usage is TRBV30 and J usage is TRBJ1-5; D is unclear. Germline lookup yields CDR1 GTSNPN and CDR2 SVGIG (reference sequence). The CDR3 consists of 12 residues. V was shortened by 0 bases and J by 11 bases, with 11 bases between the two germline ends. CDR3 residues: CAWSVDREAQHF. CDR3 DNA: TGTGCCTGGAGTGTAGATAGGGAGGCCCAGCATTTT.

In its sample, this clone was seen a few times. The J gene is TRBJ1-1, the V gene TRBV19; no clear D. This CDR3 spans 14 amino acids. CDR1 is LNHDA and CDR2 is SQIVND in the germline V gene (reference sequence). Trimming stripped 4 bases from V and 2 bases from J, with 11 bases between. The CDR3 protein is CASSTWTGNTEAFF. The CDR3 DNA reads TGTGCCAGTAGTACCTGGACGGGAAACACTGAAGCTTTCTTT.

The rearrangement links TRBV30 to TRBJ1-2; D gene unclear. The V gene's germline CDR1 is GTSNPN and CDR2 SVGIG (reference sequence). The CDR3 extends over 14 amino acids. V lost 3 bases to trimming and J lost 1 base, with 12 bases between them. CDR3 in DNA: TGTGCCTGGAGCGGTGTACGAGTTAACTATGGCTACACCTTC. Encoded protein: CAWSGVRVNYGYTF.

The gene calls are TRBV6-5 and TRBJ2-7, with a tentative D call TRBD2 (5 bases). The CDR3 runs 14 residues. V was clipped by 0 bases and J by 4 bases, with 10 bases between them. Per germline, CDR1 MNHEY and CDR2 SVGAGI. CDR3 nucleotide sequence: TGTGCCAGCAGTTACTCCTTACGAGGGTACGAGCAGTACTTC. Translating gives CASSYSLRGYEQYF.

The rearrangement uses TRBV7-2 and TRBJ2-3; 8 nucleotides align to TRBD2. Germline V gives CDR1 SGHTA, CDR2 FQGNSA. The CDR3 is 14 residues long. The junction had 9 bases not matched to a gene; V was cut back by 6 bases and J by 7 bases. DNA of the CDR3: TGTGCCAGCAGTCTAGCGGGCCCCACGAATACGCAGTATTTT. The encoded protein is CASSLAGPTNTQYF.

The gene calls are TRBV2 and TRBJ2-6, with 7 bases aligning to TRBD1. This CDR3 comprises 13 residues. The germline V gene encodes CDR1 SNHLY and CDR2 FYNNEI. The J segment lost 13 bases and the V segment lost 1 base, leaving 4 bases of the junction unmatched. The CDR3 nucleotides read TGTGCCAGCAGTGAAGGGACAGGATCAGTCCTGACTTTC. This sequence encodes CASSEGTGSVLTF.

This clone was detected only a few times. V gene TRBV5-1 combines with J gene TRBJ1-5; D remains ambiguous. V was trimmed by 0 bases and J by 7 bases, leaving 11 bases between them. There are 14 residues in the CDR3. Germline-derived CDR1 and CDR2 are SGHRS and YFSETQ. Here the CDR3 reads CASSLDTGGQPQHF. The CDR3 DNA reads as TGCGCCAGCAGCTTGGATACCGGCGGGCAGCCCCAGCATTTT.

V usage is TRBV30 and J usage is TRBJ2-7, with TRBD2 matching over 9 bases. The CDR3 is 15 residues long. Trimming at V came to 0 bases and at J to 3 bases, leaving 6 bases not matched to a gene. CDR1 and CDR2 from the germline V gene are GTSNPN and SVGIG (reference sequence). CDR3 residues: CAWSVPETSGYEQYF. DNA of the CDR3: TGTGCCTGGAGTGTACCCGAGACTAGCGGCTACGAGCAGTACTTC.

The DNA of the CDR3 is TGTGCCTGGAGTCCAGAGAGGGGACAGGGGTACGAGCAGTACTTC. Amino acids: CAWSPERGQGYEQYF. The V call is TRBV30, the J call TRBJ2-7, with 10 nucleotides matching TRBD1. The CDR3 is made up of 15 amino acids. V was pared by 2 bases and J by 4 bases, with 8 bases of the junction left unmatched. Looked up from germline, CDR1 is GTSNPN and CDR2 is SVGIG (reference sequence).

The rearrangement uses TRBV18 and TRBJ2-7, with 9 bases that match TRBD1. The V gene's germline CDR1 is KGHSH and CDR2 LQKENI. The CDR3 has 15 residues. J lost 5 bases, V lost 5 bases, and 10 bases had no gene match. CDR3 nucleotide sequence: TGTGCCAGCTCATCAACCGGGACAGGGTGGAACGAGCAGTACTTC. Amino acid sequence: CASSSTGTGWNEQYF.

In nucleotides, the CDR3 is TGTGCCAGCAGTGAAGCTGGGACTAGCGGCGGGACAGATACGCAGTATTTT. Its protein product is CASSEAGTSGGTDTQYF. The J gene is TRBJ2-3, the V gene TRBV6-1; 11 bases fit TRBD2. V lost 0 bases and J lost 3; bases outside the gene matches: 5. The germline gives CDR1 MNHNS, CDR2 SASEGT. CDR3 length: 17 amino acids.

This clone has a handful of counts. This sequence joins TRBV25-1 and TRBJ2-3; D ambiguous. The CDR3 is 11 residues long. Trimming took off 5 bases at V and 7 bases at J, with 7 bases between the two ends. CDR1 is MGHDK and CDR2 is SYGVNS in the germline V gene. CDR3 loop: CASSLGYTQYF. The CDR3 DNA reads as TGTGCCAGCAGTCTCGGGTATACGCAGTATTTT.